Following are 15 T cell receptor beta chains from one sample sequenced in a study of beta chain features in type 1 diabetes. These receptors' targets are unknown. Reverse transcribing all isolated RNA meant expressed TCRB transcripts were sequenced. Measured with immunoSEQ multiplex PCR; TCRdb has only the in-frame clones, and not every one. The sample holds around 250,000 clones, around an eighth seen once. Broader study findings: Type 1 diabetes patients had moderately but significantly shorter TCRB CDR3s in all four CD4+ subsets.

Sequences were obtained from naive CD4+ T cells from blood. The receptors stem from a man younger than 45 with type 1 diabetes.

V usage is TRBV7-2 and J usage is TRBJ2-3; 7 bases fit TRBD2. The CDR3 is 14 amino acids. V lost 1 base to trimming and J lost 5 bases; unmatched junction nucleotides: 3. CDR1 SGHTA and CDR2 FQGNSA come from the germline V gene. The CDR3 reads CASSLEASGDTQYF. The CDR3, as DNA: TGTGCCAGCAGCTTAGAAGCTAGCGGAGATACGCAGTATTTT.

The chain couples TRBV29-1 to TRBJ2-7; 14 bases match TRBD2. This CDR3 is 14 amino acids long. Looked up from germline, CDR1 is SQVTM and CDR2 is ANQGSEA. The V gene end was trimmed by 4 bases and the J gene end by 2 bases; junction bases not matched to a gene: 1. For the CDR3, the DNA is TGCAGCGTTGGGGGACTAGCGGGGGCCTACGAGCAGTACTTC. Amino acid sequence: CSVGGLAGAYEQYF.

The sample holds a few counts of this clone. The chain carries TRBV29-1 and TRBJ1-1; 7 bases agree with TRBD1. CDR1 and CDR2 from the germline V gene are SQVTM and ANQGSEA. The CDR3 has 13 amino acids. The junction had 7 bases not matched to a gene; V was cut back by 5 bases and J by 4 bases. CDR3: CSVHGTEVTEAFF. DNA for the CDR3: TGCAGCGTTCACGGGACAGAGGTCACTGAAGCTTTCTTT.

This clone was recorded a few times. The rearrangement uses TRBV7-9 and TRBJ2-3; 8 positions agree with TRBD2. In germline, CDR1 is SEHNR, CDR2 FQNEAQ (reference sequence). This CDR3 has 16 amino acids. The junction had 11 bases not matched to a gene; V was cut back by 6 bases and J by 3 bases. The CDR3 DNA sequence: TGTGCCAGCAGTCCCCTCCTAGCGGGTGGAACAGATACGCAGTATTTT. It yields the protein CASSPLLAGGTDTQYF.

This clone showed up just a few times. The genes are TRBV30 and TRBJ2-2, with 9 bases identical to TRBD2. Trimming removed 0 bases from V and 0 bases from J; junction bases left unmatched: 5. Per germline, CDR1 GTSNPN and CDR2 SVGIG (reference sequence). The CDR3 has 17 residues. CDR3 protein: CAWSVMSGRTNTGELFF. In nucleotides, the CDR3 is TGTGCCTGGAGTGTAATGAGCGGGAGGACGAACACCGGGGAGCTGTTTTTT. Drawing the rest from reference TRBV30 and TRBJ2-2, the complete variable domain is SQTIHQWPATLVQPVGSPLSLECTVEGTSNPNLYWYRQAAGRGLQLLFYSVGIGQISSEVPQNLSASRPQDRQFILSSKKLLLSDSGFYLCAWSVMSGRTNTGELFFGEGSRLTVL.

This clone appeared a few times. The gene calls are TRBV10-3 and TRBJ2-5; D possibly corresponds to TRBD2 (5 bases). Trimming removed 8 bases from V and 5 bases from J, with 15 bases in between. CDR3 length: 13 amino acids. The germline V gene has CDR1 ENHRY and CDR2 SYGVKD. The CDR3 is CAIGGSPMETQYF. DNA for the CDR3: TGTGCCATCGGAGGATCCCCAATGGAGACCCAGTACTTC.

This clone was picked up a small number of times. The gene calls are TRBV5-1 and TRBJ2-3; maybe TRBD1 (5 bases). This CDR3 contains 13 residues. Trimming removed 3 bases at V and 2 bases at J, with 7 bases between. Germline lookup yields CDR1 SGHRS and CDR2 YFSETQ. CDR3 protein: CASSSDITDTQYF. CDR3 coding DNA: TGCGCCAGCAGCTCGGACATCACAGATACGCAGTATTTT.

As DNA, the CDR3 is TGCGCCAGCAGCTTGGAGTTAGCGGGACCCAATGAGCAGTTCTTC. Amino acid sequence: CASSLELAGPNEQFF. This chain uses TRBV5-1 with TRBJ2-1, with 8 bases aligning to TRBD2. The CDR3 covers 15 residues. V trimming: 0 bases; J trimming: 6 bases; junction bases outside the gene matches: 5. Germline-derived CDR1 and CDR2 are SGHRS and YFSETQ.

The J gene is TRBJ2-2, the V gene TRBV7-3; D is uncertain. V lost 6 bases, J lost 0 bases, and 14 bases lay in between. The CDR3 runs to 16 residues. CDR1 is SGHTA and CDR2 is FQGTGA in the germline V gene. This CDR3 reads CASRPPTRSNTGELFF. CDR3 bases: TGTGCCAGCAGGCCCCCGACAAGATCGAACACCGGGGAGCTGTTTTTT.

This clone was picked up a small number of times. The V call is TRBV6-1, the J call TRBJ2-7; D perhaps matches TRBD1 (5 bases). V was cut by 6 bases and J by 0 bases, with 9 bases left in between. CDR1 MNHNS and CDR2 SASEGT come from the germline V gene. The CDR3 totals 13 residues. CDR3 sequence (DNA): TGTGCCAGCAGCGAGACAGACTCCTACGAGCAGTACTTC. Translated: CASSETDSYEQYF.

This clone was seen a few times. The chain recombines TRBV4-3 with TRBJ2-5; 11 bases are shared with TRBD2. With V trimmed by 5 bases and J by 4 bases, 3 bases remained unmatched. This CDR3 contains 14 residues. Germline-derived CDR1 and CDR2 are LGHNA and YSLEER. CDR3 loop: CASSTGLAGETQYF. In nucleotides, the CDR3 is TGCGCCAGCAGCACCGGACTAGCGGGAGAGACCCAGTACTTC.

The chain recombines TRBV9 with TRBJ2-1; 8 nucleotides agree with TRBD2. Germline CDR1 is SGDLS and CDR2 is YYNGEE. Germline trimming cut 1 base from V and 8 bases from J; bases unmatched to any gene: 5. This CDR3 has 14 residues. In DNA form, the CDR3 reads TGTGCCAGCAGCGTATCGGGACTAGGCTATGAGCAGTTCTTC. Protein product: CASSVSGLGYEQFF.

The chain links TRBV7-2 to TRBJ1-2; 8 nucleotides agree with TRBD1. This CDR3 has 15 amino acids. In germline, CDR1 is SGHTA, CDR2 FQGNSA. The J segment lost 6 bases and the V segment lost 8 bases, leaving 14 bases of the junction unmatched. The CDR3 here is CASWKRDRILHGYTF. The CDR3 nucleotides read TGTGCCAGCTGGAAACGGGACAGGATTTTACATGGCTACACCTTC.

This clone has only a few counts. The rearrangement links TRBV4-2 to TRBJ2-1; D unclear. V lost 1 base, J lost 1 base, and 14 bases lay in between. CDR3 size: 17 residues. In germline, CDR1 is LGHNA, CDR2 YNFKEQ. The DNA for the CDR3 is TGTGCCAGCAGCCAAGCTCCGAGGCTAGATTCCTACAATGAGCAGTTCTTC. Its protein is CASSQAPRLDSYNEQFF.

This clone has more than one count but fewer than ten. The rearrangement links TRBV5-1 to TRBJ2-3; the D gene is possibly TRBD2 (6 bases). Germline CDR1 and CDR2: SGHRS and YFSETQ. CDR3 length: 16 amino acids. Deletions cut 0 bases from V and 0 bases from J, with 11 bases between. The CDR3 spells CASSLVASESTDTQYF. The DNA for the CDR3 is TGCGCCAGCAGCTTGGTAGCTAGCGAGAGCACAGATACGCAGTATTTT.